The 15 T cell receptor beta chains presented below share a single source sample, sequenced in a study of cytotoxic CD8 clonotypes in ibrutinib-treated CLL. Data came from immunoSEQ multiplex PCR; TCRdb stores just in-frame clones and leaves some out. The table has over 200,000 clones, 70% seen once; the top ten hold 5.9%. Sequenced material: PBMCs, taken after 12 months of ibrutinib treatment. These receptors were obtained from a human donor with chronic lymphocytic leukemia.

The V and J genes are TRBV7-9 and TRBJ1-2, with TRBD1 as a possible D gene (6 bases). V lost 5 bases and J lost 8, with 18 bases in between. Germline CDR1 is SEHNR and CDR2 is FQNEAQ (reference sequence). This CDR3 contains 14 residues. CDR3 sequence: CASSLTTGQGGYTF. CDR3 bases: TGTGCCAGCAGCCTCACGACAGGCCAAGGCGGCTACACCTTC.

V gene TRBV18 combines with J gene TRBJ1-2; a possible D gene is TRBD1 (5 bases). The ends were cut back, 5 bases at V and 0 bases at J, with 10 bases in the middle. Germline V gene lookup returns CDR1 KGHSH and CDR2 LQKENI. The CDR3 spans 14 residues. In nucleotides, the CDR3 is TGTGCCAGCTCAACCTCACAGGCTAACTATGGCTACACCTTC. This encodes CASSTSQANYGYTF. Using reference TRBV18 and TRBJ1-2 for the parts outside the CDR3, the full variable domain is NAGVMQNPRHLVRRRGQEARLRCSPMKGHSHVYWYRQLPEEGLKFMVYLQKENIIDESGMPKERFSAEFPKEGPSILRIQQVVRGDSAAYFCASSTSQANYGYTFGSGTRLTVV.

V is TRBV30 and J is TRBJ1-5, with 7 bases lining up with TRBD1. With 3 bases clipped from V and 5 bases from J, the junction kept 16 bases outside the gene matches. Germline CDR1 and CDR2: GTSNPN and SVGIG (reference sequence). There are 17 residues in the CDR3. The CDR3 is CAWSPDRQGWYDQPQHF. In DNA, the CDR3 is TGTGCCTGGAGCCCGGATAGACAGGGATGGTACGATCAGCCCCAGCATTTT.

This chain connects TRBV9 to TRBJ2-1, with D perhaps matching TRBD2 (6 bases). V gave up 0 bases and J gave up 3 bases, with 19 bases separating them. The CDR3 contains 18 residues. Germline V gene sequence: CDR1 SGDLS, CDR2 YYNGEE. This CDR3 reads CASSVAWSGLPLYNEQFF. CDR3 DNA: TGTGCCAGCAGCGTAGCTTGGAGTGGACTACCTCTCTACAATGAGCAGTTCTTC.

This chain joins TRBV7-2 and TRBJ2-5; no clear D. CDR1 SGHTA and CDR2 FQGNSA come from the germline V gene. The CDR3 runs to 13 residues. V was pared by 8 bases and J by 5 bases, with 15 bases between. The CDR3, as DNA: TGTGCCAGCTCCCCAGGCACCTGGGAGACCCAGTACTTC. Encoded protein: CASSPGTWETQYF.

This clone has a single count. The genes are TRBV5-4 and TRBJ2-1, with D maybe TRBD2 (6 bases). Deletions cut 4 bases from V and 0 bases from J, with 14 bases between. Germline V gene sequence: CDR1 SGHNT, CDR2 YYREEE (reference sequence). The length of the CDR3 is 16 residues. The CDR3 DNA is TGTGCCAGCAGCAAGGACTATGCGAGCTCCTACAATGAGCAGTTCTTC. Translated: CASSKDYASSYNEQFF.

The chain links TRBV19 to TRBJ2-2; 12 bases line up with TRBD2. CDR1 is LNHDA, CDR2 SQIVND, per germline (reference sequence). The trim removed 7 bases at V and 6 bases at J, leaving 9 bases unmatched. The CDR3 is made up of 16 amino acids. The CDR3 sequence is CASTLLAGGPAGELFF. In DNA form, the CDR3 reads TGTGCCAGTACCCTTCTAGCGGGAGGGCCCGCCGGGGAGCTGTTTTTT.

The gene calls are TRBV5-1 and TRBJ1-1; D unclear. Trimming stripped 5 bases from V and 0 bases from J, with 11 bases between. This CDR3 is 14 amino acids long. Germline V lookup: CDR1 SGHRS, CDR2 YFSETQ. CDR3 nucleotides: TGCGCCAGCAGATGGGTGGGTTTGAACACTGAAGCTTTCTTT. This codes for CASRWVGLNTEAFF.

The V and J genes are TRBV15 and TRBJ2-7; D is possibly TRBD2 (7 bases). The CDR3 has 19 residues. Germline assignment: CDR1 LNHNV and CDR2 YYDKDF (reference sequence). Trimming cost V 5 bases and J 2 bases, with 28 bases left between them. The CDR3 sequence: CATSRRGGGANGQAYEQYF. The CDR3 DNA sequence: TGTGCCACCAGCCGGCGTGGGGGGGGCGCGAACGGCCAAGCCTACGAGCAGTACTTC.

The rearrangement uses TRBV6-4 and TRBJ1-5; D is undetermined. Trimming pared 6 bases from V and 0 bases from J, leaving 24 bases between. Germline CDR1 is MRHNA and CDR2 is SNTAGT. This CDR3 spans 19 amino acids. CDR3 DNA sequence: TGTGCCAGCAGCTTTAGACACCCCTGGGCCTACTATAGCAATCAGCCCCAGCATTTT. This codes for CASSFRHPWAYYSNQPQHF.

The CDR3 nucleotides read TGTGCCAGCAGCTTAGGTCTGGCAACTAATGAAAAACTGTTTTTT. It yields the protein CASSLGLATNEKLFF. The J gene is TRBJ1-4, the V gene TRBV7-9; D not certain. This CDR3 spans 15 amino acids. CDR1 SEHNR and CDR2 FQNEAQ come from the germline V gene (reference sequence). With 1 base removed from V and 0 bases from J, the gap between germline ends came to 6 bases.

V usage is TRBV29-1 and J usage is TRBJ2-6; 9 bases are shared with TRBD1. The CDR3 extends over 16 amino acids. Germline V gene sequence: CDR1 SQVTM, CDR2 ANQGSEA. Losses at the gene ends were 6 bases for V and 0 bases for J; bases not matched to a gene: 6. The DNA for the CDR3 is TGCAGCGTGTGGGACAGGGCCTACTCTGGGGCCAACGTCCTGACTTTC. It codes for CSVWDRAYSGANVLTF.

There are a few counts of this clone. The chain has TRBV5-1 and TRBJ1-1; 8 positions match TRBD1. The CDR3 is 13 amino acids. The J segment lost 10 bases and the V segment lost 0 bases, leaving 5 bases of the junction unmatched. From germline, CDR1 is SGHRS and CDR2 YFSETQ. CDR3 sequence (DNA): TGCGCCAGCAGCTTGGCGGACAGGGAACGAGCTTTCTTT. Its translation is CASSLADRERAFF.

V usage is TRBV18 and J usage is TRBJ2-5; no reliable D call. V was trimmed by 3 bases and J by 5 bases, leaving 7 bases between them. The germline V gene encodes CDR1 KGHSH and CDR2 LQKENI. This CDR3 is built from 12 residues. DNA for the CDR3: TGTGCCAGCTCACCCTCAGGCGAGACCCAGTACTTC. The encoded protein is CASSPSGETQYF.

The gene calls are TRBV10-1 and TRBJ1-6; D is undetermined. With 5 bases removed from V and 0 bases from J, the gap between germline ends came to 11 bases. The V gene's germline CDR1 is WNHNN and CDR2 SYGVQD (reference sequence). The length of the CDR3 is 16 residues. The CDR3 DNA follows: TGCGCCAGCAGTTCCCCGGAGAGCTCCTATAATTCACCCCTCCACTTT. This encodes CASSSPESSYNSPLHF.